This T cell receptor (beta chain) was found in a study of PD-1 blockade in classical Hodgkin lymphoma. About the study: Patients were treated with nivolumab at 3 mg/kg, and this was given intravenously every 2 weeks.

The patients all showed relapse after autologous stem cell transplantation, while their brentuximab vedotin exposure varied. Of note for this clone: What it recognizes is unknown.

TCRdb keeps only in-frame clones here, not all; method: immunoSEQ multiplex PCR. The sample includes about 28,000 clones, about 78% seen only once; the top ten take roughly 33%. Whole-study findings and limits: Exclusion removed patients who began nivolumab under 1 year after ASCT. The study reported lower baseline TCR diversity in newly diagnosed patients than in healthy donors.

Germline lookup yields CDR1 MDHEN and CDR2 SYDVKM. V lost 4 bases to trimming and J lost 5 bases; unmatched junction nucleotides: 4. The CDR3 consists of 15 residues. The sample consisted of peripheral blood mononuclear cells (PBMCs), taken before the second cycle of nivolumab. The rearrangement links TRBV28 to TRBJ1-4; TRBD1 agrees at 10 bases. The receptor's source is a human donor with classical Hodgkin lymphoma. The CDR3 reads CASSSEGQGNEKLFF. The CDR3 DNA follows: TGTGCCAGCAGTTCTGAGGGACAGGGGAATGAAAAACTGTTTTTT.